This T cell receptor (beta chain) is drawn from a study of shared clonotypes between healthy human individuals. Germline V lookup: CDR1 MDHEN, CDR2 SYDVKM. This CDR3 region has 16 residues. The V gene lost 6 bases and the J gene lost 2 bases, with 17 bases spanning the gap. Profiling relied on immunoSEQ multiplex PCR, and the TCRdb table lists in-frame clones only, not all of them. The sample consists of about 480,000 clones, roughly 85% of them appearing once. The specimen was PBMCs. The chain joins TRBV28 to TRBJ2-4, with D possibly being TRBD2 (6 bases). The receptor's source is a woman in her 40s in good health. Some clones in this sample may be carry-over from other donors' samples. The CDR3 loop reads CASRNSGDGSKNIQYF. The DNA for the CDR3 is TGTGCCAGCAGAAATAGCGGCGACGGGTCCAAAAACATTCAGTACTTC.